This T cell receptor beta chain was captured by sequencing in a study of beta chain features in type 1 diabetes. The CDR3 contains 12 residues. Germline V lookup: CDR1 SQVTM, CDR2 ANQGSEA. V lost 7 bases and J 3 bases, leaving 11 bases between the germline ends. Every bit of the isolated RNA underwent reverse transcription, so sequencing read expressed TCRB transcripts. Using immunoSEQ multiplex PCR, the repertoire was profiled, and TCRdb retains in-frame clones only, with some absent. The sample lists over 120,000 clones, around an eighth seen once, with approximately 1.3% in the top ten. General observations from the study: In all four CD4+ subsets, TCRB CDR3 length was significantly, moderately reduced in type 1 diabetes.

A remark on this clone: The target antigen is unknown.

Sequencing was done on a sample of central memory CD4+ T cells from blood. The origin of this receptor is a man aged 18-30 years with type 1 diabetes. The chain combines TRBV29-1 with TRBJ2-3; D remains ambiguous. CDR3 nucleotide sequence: TGCAGCGAGATAAAAGAGACAGATACGCAGTATTTT. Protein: CSEIKETDTQYF.